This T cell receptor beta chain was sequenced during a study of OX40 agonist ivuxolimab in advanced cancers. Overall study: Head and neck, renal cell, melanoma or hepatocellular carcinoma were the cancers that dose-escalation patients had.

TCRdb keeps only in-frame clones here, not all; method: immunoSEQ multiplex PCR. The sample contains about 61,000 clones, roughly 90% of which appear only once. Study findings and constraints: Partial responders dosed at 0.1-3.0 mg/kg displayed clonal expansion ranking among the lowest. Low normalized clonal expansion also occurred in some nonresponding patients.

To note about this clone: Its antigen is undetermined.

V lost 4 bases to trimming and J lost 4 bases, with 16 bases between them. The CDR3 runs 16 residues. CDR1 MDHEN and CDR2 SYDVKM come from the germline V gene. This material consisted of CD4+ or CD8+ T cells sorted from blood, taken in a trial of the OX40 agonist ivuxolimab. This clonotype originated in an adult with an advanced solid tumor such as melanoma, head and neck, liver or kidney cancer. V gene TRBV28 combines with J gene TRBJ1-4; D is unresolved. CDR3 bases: TGTGCCAGCAGTTGGGTGACGATGAGCCTTAATGAAAAACTGTTTTTT. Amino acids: CASSWVTMSLNEKLFF. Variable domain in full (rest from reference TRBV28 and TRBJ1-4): DVKVTQSSRYLVKRTGEKVFLECVQDMDHENMFWYRQDPGLGLRLIYFSYDVKMKEKGDIPEGYSVSREKKERFSLILESASTNQTSMYLCASSWVTMSLNEKLFFGSGTQLSVL.